The rows below give T cell receptor beta chains drawn from one sample of a study of OX40 agonist ivuxolimab in advanced cancers. The data were produced by immunoSEQ multiplex PCR, yet TCRdb's version contains in-frame clones alone and is incomplete. The profile shows about 90,000 clones, around 90% of them singletons. Sequencing used CD4+ or CD8+ T cells sorted from blood, obtained in a trial of the OX40 agonist ivuxolimab. These receptors originate from an adult with an advanced solid tumor such as melanoma, head and neck, liver or kidney cancer. The CDR3 runs from the conserved cysteine through the conserved F or W.

J: TRBJ2-3; V: TRBV25-1; CDR3: CASSAGAGAWTDTQYF
J: TRBJ2-5; V: TRBV27; CDR3: CASRRTTEEETQYF
J: TRBJ1-4; V: TRBV28; CDR3: CASTPVGPKGEKLFF
J: TRBJ2-7; V: TRBV7-6; CDR3: CASSLARDRSYEQYF
J: TRBJ1-5; V: TRBV19; CDR3: CASRLEGGGNQPQHF
J: TRBJ2-5; V: TRBV19; CDR3: CASSSEGQRRETQYF
J: TRBJ1-4; V: TRBV4-3; CDR3: CASSSRSNEKLFF
J: TRBJ1-5; V: TRBV10-2; CDR3: CASSESWGRDNQPQHF
J: TRBJ2-3; V: TRBV7-2; CDR3: CASSLAPGASTDTQYF
J: TRBJ1-3; V: TRBV9; CDR3: CASSVDWGSGNTIYF
J: TRBJ1-2; V: TRBV19; CDR3: CASSSLDRGYGYTF
J: TRBJ2-7; V: TRBV6-6; CDR3: CASSYPGLDEQYF
J: TRBJ2-2; V: TRBV19; CDR3: CASSRDRAYTGELFF
J: TRBJ2-1; V: TRBV5-5; CDR3: CASSLGTLSYNEQFF
J: TRBJ2-7; V: TRBV7-6; CDR3: CASSFPGGVEQYF
J: TRBJ2-3; V: TRBV7-2; CDR3: CASSSPGSGTSTQYF
J: TRBJ2-5; V: TRBV19; CDR3: CASSTTGGETQYF
J: TRBJ2-5; V: TRBV29-1; CDR3: CSVGRGTRETQYF
J: TRBJ2-7; V: TRBV19; CDR3: CASGLGTGTYEQYF
J: TRBJ2-2; V: TRBV7-3; CDR3: CASSLMAGGANTGELFF
J: TRBJ2-5; V: TRBV29-1; CDR3: CSVVQGGETQYF
J: TRBJ1-5; V: TRBV28; CDR3: CASKSGGGPSQHF
J: TRBJ2-1; V: TRBV7-6; CDR3: CASSLRGRLAVLSSYNEQFF
J: TRBJ2-7; V: TRBV5-6; CDR3: CASSSPGTSGLSYEQYF
J: TRBJ2-1; V: TRBV7-2; CDR3: CASTPDRNNEQFF
J: TRBJ2-2; V: TRBV7-2; CDR3: CASSFSAGQNTGELFF